Listed below are T cell receptor beta chains from one sample, sequenced in a study of vaccination and CD4 T cells after COVID-19. What these receptors recognize is not known. From the PCR reads, TCRdb called clonotypes with MiXCR, one entry per CDR3 protein. The table lists some 25,000 distinct CDR3 sequences, about 31% of them singletons. The source was CD4+ T cells from blood, cultured in vitro, collected about 7 months after SARS-CoV-2 vaccination. The receptors stem from a human donor who had recovered from COVID-19. CDR3s include the opening cysteine and the closing phenylalanine or tryptophan. Fields, in order: clone size, D gene, J gene, V gene, CDR3 DNA, CDR3 protein. D genes are given only for firm matches. A row's size may be missing; if present it is once, few, many or a size class.

clone_size: few
d_call: TRBD1
j_call: TRBJ2-5
v_call: TRBV6-1
cdr3_nt: TGTGCCAGCAGTGAGGACAGGGGGCGTGGAGAGACCCAGTACTTC
cdr3_aa: CASSEDRGRGETQYF

clone_size: .
d_call: .
j_call: TRBJ2-1
v_call: TRBV30
cdr3_nt: TGTGCCTGGGGCAGCGGAAGGTACAATGAGCAGTTCTTC
cdr3_aa: CAWGSGRYNEQFF

clone_size: .
d_call: .
j_call: TRBJ1-1
v_call: TRBV19
cdr3_nt: TGTGCCAGTAGTGGGACGATGAACACTGAAGCTTTCTTT
cdr3_aa: CASSGTMNTEAFF

clone_size: many
d_call: TRBD1
j_call: TRBJ1-2
v_call: TRBV6-1
cdr3_nt: TGTGCCAGCACCAACCATGAGGGGGCTGGTGGCTACACCTTC
cdr3_aa: CASTNHEGAGGYTF

clone_size: .
d_call: .
j_call: TRBJ1-6
v_call: TRBV28
cdr3_nt: TGTGCCAGCAGCCCCCGGGACCCCGAAGGTTCACCCCTCCACTTT
cdr3_aa: CASSPRDPEGSPLHF

clone_size: .
d_call: TRBD2
j_call: TRBJ2-3
v_call: TRBV20-1
cdr3_nt: TGCAGTGCTCCTGACTTTAGAGCGGGAGGTACTACGCAGTATTTT
cdr3_aa: CSAPDFRAGGTTQYF

clone_size: .
d_call: .
j_call: TRBJ1-1
v_call: TRBV28
cdr3_nt: TGTGCCAGCAGTCTCCCGATGGGGGGCGGCATGAACACTGAAGCTTTCTTT
cdr3_aa: CASSLPMGGGMNTEAFF

clone_size: few
d_call: TRBD2
j_call: TRBJ2-7
v_call: TRBV6-1
cdr3_nt: TGTGCCAGCAGAGAGGGACTAGCGGGATGGGAGCAGTACTTC
cdr3_aa: CASREGLAGWEQYF

clone_size: few
d_call: .
j_call: TRBJ2-7
v_call: TRBV7-2
cdr3_nt: TGTGCCAGCAGCTTACCTGGGAGATTTAACTACGAGCAGTACTTC
cdr3_aa: CASSLPGRFNYEQYF

clone_size: medium-sized
d_call: .
j_call: TRBJ1-2
v_call: TRBV7-8
cdr3_nt: TGTGCCAGCAGCCGCCGGGCCCTTTGGGGCTACACCTTC
cdr3_aa: CASSRRALWGYTF

clone_size: .
d_call: .
j_call: TRBJ2-1
v_call: TRBV7-2
cdr3_nt: TGTGCCAGCAGCTTAGGCCAACTAGCTAGGCAGTTCTTC
cdr3_aa: CASSLGQLARQFF

clone_size: few
d_call: .
j_call: TRBJ2-1
v_call: TRBV7-8
cdr3_nt: TGTGCCAGCAGCCCCGGGCGGCTGGGCTCCTACAATGAGCAGTTCTTC
cdr3_aa: CASSPGRLGSYNEQFF

clone_size: few
d_call: .
j_call: TRBJ2-7
v_call: TRBV2
cdr3_nt: TGTGCCAGCAGTGGCCGGGTTATATACGAGCAGTACTTC
cdr3_aa: CASSGRVIYEQYF

clone_size: .
d_call: .
j_call: TRBJ2-5
v_call: TRBV20-1
cdr3_nt: TGCAGTGCTATCCCCGGGACTGCTCAAGAGACCCAGTACTTC
cdr3_aa: CSAIPGTAQETQYF

clone_size: few
d_call: .
j_call: TRBJ2-5
v_call: TRBV20-1
cdr3_nt: TGCAGTGCTGACCACCAAGAGACCCAGTACTTC
cdr3_aa: CSADHQETQYF

clone_size: few
d_call: .
j_call: TRBJ2-2
v_call: TRBV28
cdr3_nt: TGTGCCAGCAAAGCCCCATCGGGCCAGGGGAGAACCGGGGAGCTGTTTTTT
cdr3_aa: CASKAPSGQGRTGELFF

clone_size: few
d_call: TRBD2
j_call: TRBJ2-7
v_call: TRBV10-3
cdr3_nt: TGTGCCATCAGGGGAGGGAAACCCTACGAGCAGTACTTC
cdr3_aa: CAIRGGKPYEQYF

clone_size: few
d_call: .
j_call: TRBJ1-6
v_call: TRBV20-1
cdr3_nt: TGCAGTGCTAGTCAGGGTAGTAATTCACCCCTCCACTTT
cdr3_aa: CSASQGSNSPLHF

clone_size: .
d_call: TRBD1
j_call: TRBJ2-2
v_call: TRBV20-1
cdr3_nt: TGCAGTGCTAGAGACGGAGAGGGGGCTAGGACCGGGGAGCTGTTTTTT
cdr3_aa: CSARDGEGARTGELFF

clone_size: once
d_call: TRBD2
j_call: TRBJ2-1
v_call: TRBV5-8
cdr3_nt: TGTGCCAGCAGCTCGGGACTAGCAGAATACAATGAGCAGTTCTTC
cdr3_aa: CASSSGLAEYNEQFF

clone_size: .
d_call: .
j_call: TRBJ2-1
v_call: TRBV4-2
cdr3_nt: TGTGCCAGCAGCCAAGATGTGCCGGGCCCAACCTCCTACAATGAGCAGTTCTTC
cdr3_aa: CASSQDVPGPTSYNEQFF

clone_size: .
d_call: TRBD2
j_call: TRBJ2-7
v_call: TRBV28
cdr3_nt: TGTGCCAGCGTCGGGCGGACTAGCGTTATGTACGAGCAGTACTTC
cdr3_aa: CASVGRTSVMYEQYF

clone_size: .
d_call: .
j_call: TRBJ2-3
v_call: TRBV29-1
cdr3_nt: TGCAGCGTTGGGAGGGCCTCAAAAGATACGCAGTATTTT
cdr3_aa: CSVGRASKDTQYF

clone_size: .
d_call: .
j_call: TRBJ1-1
v_call: TRBV19
cdr3_nt: TGTGCCAGTAGTATAGCGGGGGCGCGAACGAGAACTGAAGCTTTCTTT
cdr3_aa: CASSIAGARTRTEAFF

clone_size: .
d_call: TRBD2
j_call: TRBJ2-3
v_call: TRBV6-5
cdr3_nt: TGTGCCAGCAGTTACCGGACTAGCGGGAGGGCCGGCAGGACAGATACGCAGTATTTT
cdr3_aa: CASSYRTSGRAGRTDTQYF

clone_size: .
d_call: .
j_call: TRBJ1-1
v_call: TRBV28
cdr3_nt: TGTGCCAGCCTACAGGGCGAGTGGACTGAAGCTTTCTTT
cdr3_aa: CASLQGEWTEAFF

clone_size: .
d_call: TRBD2
j_call: TRBJ2-7
v_call: TRBV6-1
cdr3_nt: TGTGCCAGCAGTGAAAGGTGGGGACTAGCGGGAGGGCCCATAGTACGTGACGAGCAGTACTTC
cdr3_aa: CASSERWGLAGGPIVRDEQYF

clone_size: .
d_call: TRBD1
j_call: TRBJ2-4
v_call: TRBV7-8
cdr3_nt: TGTGCCAGCAGCCCCGGGACAGGACTGGCCAAAAACATTCAGTACTTC
cdr3_aa: CASSPGTGLAKNIQYF

clone_size: few
d_call: .
j_call: TRBJ2-5
v_call: TRBV11-1
cdr3_nt: TGTGCCAGCAGCTCCCAGATCGGGAGACAAGAGACCCAGTACTTC
cdr3_aa: CASSSQIGRQETQYF

clone_size: once
d_call: TRBD2
j_call: TRBJ2-3
v_call: TRBV30
cdr3_nt: TGTGCCTGGACCCACTGGGGCGGGAGCGCAGATACGCAGTATTTT
cdr3_aa: CAWTHWGGSADTQYF

clone_size: .
d_call: TRBD2
j_call: TRBJ2-7
v_call: TRBV12-3/TRBV12-4
cdr3_nt: TGTGCCAGCAGCCGACGATCCGGGACTACATACGAGCAGTACTTC
cdr3_aa: CASSRRSGTTYEQYF

clone_size: few
d_call: .
j_call: TRBJ2-3
v_call: TRBV6-1
cdr3_nt: TGTGCCAGCACTACGGGGACAGATACGCAGTATTTT
cdr3_aa: CASTTGTDTQYF

clone_size: .
d_call: TRBD2
j_call: TRBJ2-5
v_call: TRBV20-1
cdr3_nt: TGCAGTGCTAGTCCCAGCGGGAGGGCCGAAGAGACCCAGTACTTC
cdr3_aa: CSASPSGRAEETQYF

clone_size: .
d_call: .
j_call: TRBJ2-3
v_call: TRBV14
cdr3_nt: TGTGCCAGCAGCCAACAAGGCACAGATACGCAGTATTTT
cdr3_aa: CASSQQGTDTQYF

clone_size: once
d_call: TRBD2
j_call: TRBJ2-7
v_call: TRBV6-2/TRBV6-3
cdr3_nt: TGTGCCAGCAGCTCCCAGTGGCGGCGGGAGTACGGGCAGTACTTC
cdr3_aa: CASSSQWRREYGQYF

clone_size: few
d_call: .
j_call: TRBJ1-5
v_call: TRBV28
cdr3_nt: TGTGCCAGCAGTTGGGGACGATCTAGCCAGCCCCAGCATTTT
cdr3_aa: CASSWGRSSQPQHF

clone_size: .
d_call: TRBD1
j_call: TRBJ2-7
v_call: TRBV20-1
cdr3_nt: TGCAGTGCTAGAGGGACAGGGGACACCGAGCAGTACTTC
cdr3_aa: CSARGTGDTEQYF